Listed here are 10 T cell receptor beta chains from one sample, sequenced in a study of blood T cell repertoires in COVID-19. TCRdb keeps only in-frame clones here, not all; method: immunoSEQ multiplex PCR. The repertoire consists of 45,000 to 55,000 clones, with approximately 87% occurring once and the leading ten covering approximately 5.7%. Sequenced input: peripheral blood. These receptor sequences come from a human donor in a cohort sampled during active COVID-19.

V gene TRBV10-3 combines with J gene TRBJ2-7; 8 bases fit TRBD1. The CDR3 spans 14 residues. V dropped 6 bases and J dropped 6; count of bases not matched to a gene: 10. Germline lookup yields CDR1 ENHRY and CDR2 SYGVKD. The DNA of the CDR3 is TGTGCCATCAGGGACCGGGACAGGCGATTCGAGCAGTACTTC. As protein: CAIRDRDRRFEQYF.

The rearrangement uses TRBV10-1 and TRBJ2-7; perhaps TRBD1 as D (5 bases). The V and J ends lost 3 bases and 0 bases respectively, with 6 bases between them. Germline assignment: CDR1 WNHNN and CDR2 SYGVQD (reference sequence). The CDR3 length is 13 residues. In DNA form, the CDR3 reads TGCGCCAGCAGTGATACAGGCTCCTACGAGCAGTACTTC. The encoded protein is CASSDTGSYEQYF.

CDR3 region: CASSEPPRGGMSNEQFF. In nucleotides, the CDR3 is TGTGCCAGCAGTGAACCCCCCCGGGGGGGCATGTCAAATGAGCAGTTCTTC. This chain connects TRBV25-1 to TRBJ2-1; 8 bases line up with TRBD2. From germline, CDR1 is MGHDK and CDR2 SYGVNS. This CDR3 is 17 amino acids long. Losses at the gene ends were 2 bases for V and 7 bases for J; bases not matched to a gene: 13.

The chain is built from TRBV20-1 and TRBJ1-1; D gene unclear. Trimming shortened V by 3 bases and J by 7 bases, and 15 bases separated the two germline ends. This CDR3 has 13 residues. Germline V gene lookup returns CDR1 DFQATT and CDR2 SNEGSKA (reference sequence). The CDR3 nucleotides read TGCAGTGCTAGTCGTTGGGCGGGCAGTGAAGCTTTCTTT. Residues: CSASRWAGSEAFF.

The chain combines TRBV27 with TRBJ2-7; the match to TRBD2 covers 14 bases. The germline V gene encodes CDR1 MNHEY and CDR2 SMNVEV (reference sequence). This CDR3 region has 17 residues. The V gene end was trimmed by 7 bases and the J gene end by 3 bases; junction bases not matched to a gene: 11. The CDR3 spells CASKGLAGERFHYEQYF. The CDR3, as DNA: TGTGCCAGCAAGGGACTAGCGGGGGAACGATTCCACTACGAGCAGTACTTC.

The chain combines TRBV30 with TRBJ1-3; D call uncertain. CDR1 GTSNPN and CDR2 SVGIG come from the germline V gene (reference sequence). V lost 0 bases and J 1 base, leaving 4 bases between the germline ends. CDR3 length: 13 amino acids. The DNA for the CDR3 is TGTGCCTGGAGTGTACTTTCTGGAAACACCATATATTTT. Amino acids: CAWSVLSGNTIYF. The full variable domain, completed using reference TRBV30 and TRBJ1-3, is SQTIHQWPATLVQPVGSPLSLECTVEGTSNPNLYWYRQAAGRGLQLLFYSVGIGQISSEVPQNLSASRPQDRQFILSSKKLLLSDSGFYLCAWSVLSGNTIYFGEGSWLTVV.

The chain is built from TRBV3-1 (or the pseudogene TRBV3-2) and TRBJ1-5; the D is unclear. There are 13 residues in the CDR3. CDR1 and CDR2 (germline): LGHDT, YNNKEL (reference sequence). V shed 0 bases and J shed 4 bases, with 4 bases lying between them. In DNA form, the CDR3 reads TGTGCCAGCAGCCAAGATCTTAATCAGCCCCAGCATTTT. Its protein is CASSQDLNQPQHF.

The chain employs TRBV10-3 and TRBJ1-1; a possible D gene is TRBD1 (6 bases). Germline V gene sequence: CDR1 ENHRY, CDR2 SYGVKD. The V end was cut by 2 bases, the J end by 0 bases, with 10 bases between. CDR3 size: 15 residues. The CDR3: CAISEGQSMNTEAFF. The CDR3 DNA sequence: TGTGCCATCAGTGAGGGACAGTCCATGAACACTGAAGCTTTCTTT.

This rearrangement joins TRBV6-6 to TRBJ1-1, with D possibly TRBD1 on 5 matching bases. Germline V gives CDR1 MNHNY, CDR2 SVGAGI (reference sequence). The CDR3 covers 12 residues. Trimming took 7 bases from V and 8 from J, leaving 14 bases between them. The CDR3 loop is CASIEPDSEAFF. The CDR3 DNA follows: TGTGCCAGCATCGAACCCGACAGCGAAGCTTTCTTT.

The count of this clone is one. The V gene is TRBV19, the J gene TRBJ2-7; no definite D call. The CDR3 covers 12 residues. V was trimmed by 0 bases and J by 4 bases, leaving 4 bases between them. Per the germline V gene, CDR1 is LNHDA and CDR2 is SQIVND (reference sequence). CDR3 bases: TGTGCCAGTAGTATAGATAATTACGAGCAGTACTTC. Translating gives CASSIDNYEQYF.